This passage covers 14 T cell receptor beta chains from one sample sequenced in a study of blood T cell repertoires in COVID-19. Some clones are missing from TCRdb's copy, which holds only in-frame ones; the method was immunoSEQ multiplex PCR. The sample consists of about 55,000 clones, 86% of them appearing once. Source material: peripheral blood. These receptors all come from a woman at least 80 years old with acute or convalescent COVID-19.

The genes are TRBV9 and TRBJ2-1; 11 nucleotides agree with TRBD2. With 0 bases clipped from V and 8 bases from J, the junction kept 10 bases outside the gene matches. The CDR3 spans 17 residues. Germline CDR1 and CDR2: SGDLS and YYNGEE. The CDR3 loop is CASSVGLAGGVRDEQFF. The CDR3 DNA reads TGTGCCAGCAGCGTAGGGCTAGCGGGAGGAGTTAGGGATGAGCAGTTCTTC. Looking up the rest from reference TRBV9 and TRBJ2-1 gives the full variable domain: DSGVTQTPKHLITATGQRVTLRCSPRSGDLSVYWYQQSLDQGLQFLIQYYNGEERAKGNILERFSAQQFPDLHSELNLSSLELGDSALYFCASSVGLAGGVRDEQFFGPGTRLTVL.

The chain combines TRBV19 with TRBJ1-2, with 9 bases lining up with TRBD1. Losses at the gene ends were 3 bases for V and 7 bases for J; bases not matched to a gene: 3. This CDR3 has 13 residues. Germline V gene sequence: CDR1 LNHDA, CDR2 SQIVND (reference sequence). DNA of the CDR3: TGTGCCAGTAGTATCACAGGGGGCGGTGGCTACACCTTC. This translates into CASSITGGGGYTF.

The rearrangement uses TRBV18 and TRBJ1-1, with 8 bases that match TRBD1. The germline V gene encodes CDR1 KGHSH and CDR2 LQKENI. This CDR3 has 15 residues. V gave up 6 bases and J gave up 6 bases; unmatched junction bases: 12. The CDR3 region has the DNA TGTGCCAGCTCGACAGGACAGGGTCGGCACGCTGAAGCTTTCTTT. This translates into CASSTGQGRHAEAFF.

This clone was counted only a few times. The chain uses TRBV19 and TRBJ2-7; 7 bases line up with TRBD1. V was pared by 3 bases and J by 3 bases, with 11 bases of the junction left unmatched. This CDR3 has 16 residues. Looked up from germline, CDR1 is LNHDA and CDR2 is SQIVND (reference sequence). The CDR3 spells CASSMIIGSGGYEQYF. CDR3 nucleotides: TGTGCCAGTAGTATGATCATAGGGTCAGGGGGCTACGAGCAGTACTTC.

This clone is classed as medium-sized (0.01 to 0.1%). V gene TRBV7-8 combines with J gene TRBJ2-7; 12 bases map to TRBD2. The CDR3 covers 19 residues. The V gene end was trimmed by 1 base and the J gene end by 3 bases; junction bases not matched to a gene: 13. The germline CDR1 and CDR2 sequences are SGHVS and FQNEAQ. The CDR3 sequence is CASSLVFPGTSGRNYEQYV. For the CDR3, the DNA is TGTGCCAGCAGCTTAGTATTTCCCGGGACTAGCGGGCGAAACTACGAGCAGTACGTC.

The CDR3 nucleotides are TGTGCCAGCAGCCAAGATTCACTAGCGGCGAACACCGGGGAGCTGTTTTTT. Protein: CASSQDSLAANTGELFF. The chain is built from TRBV3-1 (or the pseudogene TRBV3-2) and TRBJ2-2; 8 bases fit TRBD2. CDR1 LGHDT and CDR2 YNNKEL come from the germline V gene (reference sequence). This CDR3 region has 17 residues. Trimming cost V 0 bases and J 0 bases; bases outside gene matches: 3.

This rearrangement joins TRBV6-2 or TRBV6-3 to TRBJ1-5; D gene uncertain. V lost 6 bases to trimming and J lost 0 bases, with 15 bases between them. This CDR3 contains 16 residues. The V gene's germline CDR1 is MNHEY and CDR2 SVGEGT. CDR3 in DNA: TGTGCCAGCAGCCGACACCCGTCTTATAGCAATCAGCCCCAGCATTTT. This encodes CASSRHPSYSNQPQHF.

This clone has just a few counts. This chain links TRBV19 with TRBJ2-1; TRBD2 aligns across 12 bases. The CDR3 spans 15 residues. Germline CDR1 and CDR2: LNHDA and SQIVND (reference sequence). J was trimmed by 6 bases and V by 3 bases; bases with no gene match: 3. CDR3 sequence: CASSMTSGSSNEQFF. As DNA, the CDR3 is TGTGCCAGTAGTATGACTAGCGGGAGTTCCAATGAGCAGTTCTTC.

CDR3 sequence: CASSLADRGGYTF. The CDR3 coding sequence is TGTGCCAGCAGTTTAGCGGATCGGGGAGGCTACACCTTC. The rearrangement joins TRBV12-3 or TRBV12-4 to TRBJ1-2; D ambiguous. The CDR3 has 13 residues. Trimming cost V 0 bases and J 8 bases, with 10 bases left between them.

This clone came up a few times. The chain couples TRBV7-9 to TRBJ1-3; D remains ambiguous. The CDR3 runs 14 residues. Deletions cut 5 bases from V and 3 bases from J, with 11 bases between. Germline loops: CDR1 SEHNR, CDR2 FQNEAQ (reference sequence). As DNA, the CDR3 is TGTGCCAGCAGCACAGAGGGATTTGGAAACACCATATATTTT. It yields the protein CASSTEGFGNTIYF. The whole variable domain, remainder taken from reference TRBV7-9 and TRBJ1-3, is DTGVSQNPRHKITKRGQNVTFRCDPISEHNRLYWYRQTLGQGPEFLTYFQNEAQLEKSRLLSDRFSAERPKGSFSTLEIQRTEQGDSAMYLCASSTEGFGNTIYFGEGSWLTVV.

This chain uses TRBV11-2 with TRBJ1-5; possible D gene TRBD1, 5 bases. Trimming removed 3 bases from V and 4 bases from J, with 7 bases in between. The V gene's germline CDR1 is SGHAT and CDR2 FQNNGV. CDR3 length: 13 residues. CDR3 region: CASSFRVNQPQHF. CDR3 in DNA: TGTGCCAGCAGCTTCAGGGTAAATCAGCCCCAGCATTTT.

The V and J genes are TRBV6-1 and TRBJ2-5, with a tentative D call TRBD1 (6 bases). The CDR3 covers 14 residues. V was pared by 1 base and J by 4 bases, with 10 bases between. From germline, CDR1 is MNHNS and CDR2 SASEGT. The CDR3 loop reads CASSEVDRRETQYF. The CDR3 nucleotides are TGTGCCAGCAGTGAAGTTGACAGGCGAGAGACCCAGTACTTC.

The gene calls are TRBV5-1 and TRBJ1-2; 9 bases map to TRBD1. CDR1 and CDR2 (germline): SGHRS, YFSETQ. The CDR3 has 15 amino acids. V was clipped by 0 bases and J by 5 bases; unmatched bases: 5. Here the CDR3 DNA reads TGCGCCAGCAGCTTGGAACCGGGACAGGGTTATGGCTACACCTTC. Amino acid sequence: CASSLEPGQGYGYTF.

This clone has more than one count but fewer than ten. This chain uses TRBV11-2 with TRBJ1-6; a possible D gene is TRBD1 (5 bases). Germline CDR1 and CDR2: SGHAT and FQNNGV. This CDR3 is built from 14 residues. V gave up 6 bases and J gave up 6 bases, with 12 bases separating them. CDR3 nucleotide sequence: TGTGCCAGCAGGCCAGCCGGGGGTAATTCACCCCTCCACTTT. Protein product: CASRPAGGNSPLHF.